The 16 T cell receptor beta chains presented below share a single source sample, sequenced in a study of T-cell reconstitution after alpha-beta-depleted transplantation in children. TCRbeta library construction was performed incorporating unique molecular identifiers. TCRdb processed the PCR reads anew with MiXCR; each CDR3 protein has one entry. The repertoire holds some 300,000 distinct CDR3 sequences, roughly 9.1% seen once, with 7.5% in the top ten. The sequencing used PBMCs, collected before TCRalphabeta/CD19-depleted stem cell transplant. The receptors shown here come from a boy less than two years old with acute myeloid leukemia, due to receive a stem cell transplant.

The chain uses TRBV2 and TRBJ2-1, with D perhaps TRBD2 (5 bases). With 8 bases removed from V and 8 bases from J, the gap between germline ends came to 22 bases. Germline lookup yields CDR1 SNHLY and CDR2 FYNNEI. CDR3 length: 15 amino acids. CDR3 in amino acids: CASRSSGVRLDEQFF. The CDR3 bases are TGTGCCAGCCGATCCTCCGGGGTTCGGCTCGATGAGCAGTTCTTC.

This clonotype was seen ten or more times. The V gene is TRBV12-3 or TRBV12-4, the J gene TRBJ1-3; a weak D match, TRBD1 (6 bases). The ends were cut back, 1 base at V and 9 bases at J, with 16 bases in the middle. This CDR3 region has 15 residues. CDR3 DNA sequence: TGTGCCAGCAGTTTAGTTGGGGGGGCAGCGGCCACCATATATTTT. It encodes CASSLVGGAAATIYF.

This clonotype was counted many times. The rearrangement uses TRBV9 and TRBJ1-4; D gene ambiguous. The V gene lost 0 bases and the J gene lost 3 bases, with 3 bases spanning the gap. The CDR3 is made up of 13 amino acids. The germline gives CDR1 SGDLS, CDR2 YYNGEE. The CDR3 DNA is TGTGCCAGCAGCGTAGATTCTAATGAAAAACTGTTTTTT. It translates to CASSVDSNEKLFF.

CDR3 protein: CAWSVSGADTQYF. CDR3 sequence (DNA): TGTGCCTGGAGTGTGTCGGGGGCAGATACGCAGTATTTT. V is TRBV30 and J is TRBJ2-3, with D possibly being TRBD2 (6 bases). From germline, CDR1 is GTSNPN and CDR2 SVGIG (reference sequence). The CDR3 runs 13 residues. V lost 0 bases and J lost 4, with 8 bases in between.

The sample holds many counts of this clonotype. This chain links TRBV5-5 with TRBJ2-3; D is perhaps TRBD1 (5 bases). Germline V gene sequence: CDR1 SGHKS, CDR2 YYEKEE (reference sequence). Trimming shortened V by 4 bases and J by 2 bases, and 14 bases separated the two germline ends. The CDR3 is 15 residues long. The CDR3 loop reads CASSPRQPNTDTQYF. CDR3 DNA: TGTGCCAGCAGCCCGAGACAGCCTAACACAGATACGCAGTATTTT.

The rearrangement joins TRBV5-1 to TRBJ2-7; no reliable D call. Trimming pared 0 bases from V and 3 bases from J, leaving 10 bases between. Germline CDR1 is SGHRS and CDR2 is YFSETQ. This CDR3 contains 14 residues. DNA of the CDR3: TGCGCCAGCAGCTTGGGAGCTGGGGTCTACGAGCAGTACTTC. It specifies CASSLGAGVYEQYF. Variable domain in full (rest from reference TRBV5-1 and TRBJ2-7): KAGVTQTPRYLIKTRGQQVTLSCSPISGHRSVSWYQQTPGQGLQFLFEYFSETQRNKGNFPGRFSGRQFSNSRSEMNVSTLELGDSALYLCASSLGAGVYEQYFGPGTRLTVT.

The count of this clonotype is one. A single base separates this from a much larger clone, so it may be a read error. The CDR3 nucleotides read TGTGCCACCAGTGCTTTGACCCCGGGACGGGGGAAGAACGAGCAGTACTTC. Protein sequence: CATSALTPGRGKNEQYF. V and J are TRBV24-1 and TRBJ2-7; D possibly corresponds to TRBD2 (6 bases). Germline V gene data show CDR1 as KGHDR and CDR2 as SFDVKD. The CDR3 is 17 residues long.

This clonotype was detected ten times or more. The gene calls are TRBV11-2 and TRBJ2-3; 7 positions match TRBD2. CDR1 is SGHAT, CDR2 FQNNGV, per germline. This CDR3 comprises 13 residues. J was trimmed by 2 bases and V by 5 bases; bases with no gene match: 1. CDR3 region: CASSRDYTDTQYF. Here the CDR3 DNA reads TGTGCCAGCAGCCGGGACTACACAGATACGCAGTATTTT.

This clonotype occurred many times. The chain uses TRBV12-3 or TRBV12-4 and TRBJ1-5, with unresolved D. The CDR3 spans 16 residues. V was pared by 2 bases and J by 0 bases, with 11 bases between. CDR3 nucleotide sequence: TGTGCCAGCAGTTTAAAGGGCTATTATAGCAATCAGCCCCAGCATTTT. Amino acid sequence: CASSLKGYYSNQPQHF.

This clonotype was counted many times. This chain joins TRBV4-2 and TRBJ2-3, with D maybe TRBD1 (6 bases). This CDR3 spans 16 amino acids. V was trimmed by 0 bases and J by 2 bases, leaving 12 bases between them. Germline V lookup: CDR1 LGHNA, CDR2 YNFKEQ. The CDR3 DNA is TGTGCCAGCAGCCAAGATGGGGGCGAGTTCACAGATACGCAGTATTTT. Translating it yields CASSQDGGEFTDTQYF.

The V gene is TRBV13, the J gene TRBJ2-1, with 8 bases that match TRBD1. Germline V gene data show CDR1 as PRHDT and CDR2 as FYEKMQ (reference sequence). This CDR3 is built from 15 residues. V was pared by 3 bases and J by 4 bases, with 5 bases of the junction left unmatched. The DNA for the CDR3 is TGTGCCAGCAGCTTTGGGACAGGAAGGTACAATGAGCAGTTCTTC. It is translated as CASSFGTGRYNEQFF.

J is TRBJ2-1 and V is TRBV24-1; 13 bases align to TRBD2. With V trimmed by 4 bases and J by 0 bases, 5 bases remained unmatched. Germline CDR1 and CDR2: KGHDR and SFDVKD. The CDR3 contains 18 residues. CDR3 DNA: TGTGCCACCAGTGAACGGACTAGCGGGAGAATCTCCTACAATGAGCAGTTCTTC. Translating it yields CATSERTSGRISYNEQFF.

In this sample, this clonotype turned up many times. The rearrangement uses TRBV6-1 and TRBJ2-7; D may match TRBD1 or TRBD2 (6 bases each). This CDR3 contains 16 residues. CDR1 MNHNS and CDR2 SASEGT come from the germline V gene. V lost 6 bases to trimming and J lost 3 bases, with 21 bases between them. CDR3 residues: CASSHVRGRADYEQYF. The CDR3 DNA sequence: TGTGCCAGCAGCCACGTACGGGGGCGAGCTGACTACGAGCAGTACTTC.

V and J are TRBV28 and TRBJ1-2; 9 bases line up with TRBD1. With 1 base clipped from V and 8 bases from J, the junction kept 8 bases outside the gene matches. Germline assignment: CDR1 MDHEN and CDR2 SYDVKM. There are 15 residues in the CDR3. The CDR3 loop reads CASSLFTHRGPGYTF. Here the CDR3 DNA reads TGTGCCAGCAGTTTATTCACTCACAGGGGGCCCGGCTACACCTTC.

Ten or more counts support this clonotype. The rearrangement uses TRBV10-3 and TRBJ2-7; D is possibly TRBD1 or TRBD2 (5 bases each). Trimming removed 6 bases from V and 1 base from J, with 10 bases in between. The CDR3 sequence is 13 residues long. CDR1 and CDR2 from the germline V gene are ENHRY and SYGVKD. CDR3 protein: CAISGTLSYEQYF. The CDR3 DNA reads TGTGCCATCAGCGGGACCCTTTCCTACGAGCAGTACTTC.

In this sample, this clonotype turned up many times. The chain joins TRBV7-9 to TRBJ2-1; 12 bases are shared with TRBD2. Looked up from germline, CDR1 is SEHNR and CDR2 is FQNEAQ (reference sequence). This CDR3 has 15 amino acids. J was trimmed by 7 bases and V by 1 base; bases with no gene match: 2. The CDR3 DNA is TGTGCCAGCAGCTTAGGACTAGCGGGAGAGAATGAGCAGTTCTTC. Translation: CASSLGLAGENEQFF.